These 5 T cell receptor beta chains share one sample of origin, sequenced in a study of Ad26.COV2.S vaccination and SARS-CoV-2 variants (dated by TCRdb to the early 2020s). The treatment or condition tag for this specimen amounts to: roughly 19 received Ad26.COV2.S at low or high dose, single or two shots; several received placebo; per-sample allocation not given. Repertoires of vaccine and placebo recipients were sequenced from samples collected on day 63 after the first injection. Libraries were made using the immunoSEQ multiplex PCR assay. In TCRdb, the immuneACCESS table is reduced to in-frame sequences with V and J assigned. These tables do not hold every clone; where another copy was compared, an unresolved V gene accounts for under half, and the others remain unexplained. In this sample the table shows some 320,000 clones, 70% to 90% of which occur a single time. The top ten hold 1.9% of the sample.

Sample: peripheral blood, taken in a trial of Ad26.COV2.S vaccine versus placebo. All receptors derive from a person between 18 and 65 years old who received the Ad26.COV2.S COVID-19 vaccine or a placebo.

The chain uses TRBV30 and TRBJ1-3; no reliable D call. Germline V gene sequence: CDR1 GTSNPN, CDR2 SVGIG (reference sequence). CDR3 length: 16 residues. V lost 4 bases and J lost 0, with 16 bases in between. CDR3 region: CAWTPGWGSSGNTIYF. For the CDR3, the DNA is TGTGCCTGGACCCCCGGGTGGGGATCCTCTGGAAACACCATATATTTT.

The chain joins TRBV2 to TRBJ2-3, with 7 bases aligning to TRBD1. The CDR3 spans 15 residues. Germline CDR1 SNHLY, CDR2 FYNNEI. J lost 3 bases, V lost 6 bases, and 9 bases had no gene match. The CDR3 DNA reads TGTGCCAGCAGCGTACAGGGGCGGCAAACAGATACGCAGTATTTT. It is translated as CASSVQGRQTDTQYF.

This sequence joins TRBV5-1 and TRBJ2-7; 12 nucleotides line up with TRBD1. V lost 3 bases and J lost 5; bases outside the gene matches: 3. The CDR3 contains 14 residues. Germline-derived CDR1 and CDR2 are SGHRS and YFSETQ. The CDR3 is CASSWGTGGNEQYF. CDR3 bases: TGCGCCAGCAGCTGGGGGACAGGGGGCAACGAGCAGTACTTC.

This chain uses TRBV20-1 with TRBJ1-1, with a possible D match to TRBD1 (6 bases). This CDR3 comprises 10 residues. With 6 bases removed from V and 7 bases from J, the gap between germline ends came to 9 bases. Germline CDR1 and CDR2: DFQATT and SNEGSKA (reference sequence). The DNA for the CDR3 is TGCAGTGCAAGGACAGTTGAAGCTTTCTTT. It specifies CSARTVEAFF.

This clone was observed a single time. The chain employs TRBV7-2 and TRBJ1-5; D is unclear. The CDR3 has 15 residues. Germline V gives CDR1 SGHTA, CDR2 FQGNSA. Deletions cut 2 bases from V and 4 bases from J, with 12 bases between. The chain's CDR3 is CASSLQSTANQPQHF. DNA of the CDR3: TGTGCCAGCAGCTTACAGTCCACAGCAAATCAGCCCCAGCATTTT.